A single sample gave rise to the 2 T cell receptor beta chains below, sequenced in a study of identical twins. TCRdb reanalysed the 5' RACE reads using MiXCR and keeps one entry per CDR3 protein. The sample has around 650,000 distinct CDR3 sequences, less than 9% seen once. The sample was also linked to a second study, of yellow fever vaccine responses in identical twins.

The sample consisted of PBMCs. The receptor set was obtained from a woman aged 18-30 years in good health.

This clonotype was detected many times. V and J are TRBV5-1 and TRBJ2-1; TRBD2 matches at 10 bases. V was clipped by 2 bases and J by 4 bases; unmatched bases: 9. The CDR3 loop spans 17 amino acids. Germline assignment: CDR1 SGHRS and CDR2 YFSETQ. The CDR3 here is CASSFRGLAGEYNEQFF. CDR3 coding DNA: TGCGCCAGCAGCTTCAGGGGTCTAGCGGGAGAATACAATGAGCAGTTCTTC.

The V gene is TRBV6-1, the J gene TRBJ1-5; TRBD1 is a possible D gene (6 bases). Germline V gene lookup returns CDR1 MNHNS and CDR2 SASEGT. This CDR3 contains 16 residues. The germline V and J ends were trimmed by 2 bases and 5 bases, with 16 bases remaining between them. CDR3 nucleotides: TGTGCCAGCAGTGAATTGGTGGGGGGGCAATATCAGCCCCAGCATTTT. It translates to CASSELVGGQYQPQHF.